Following are 24 T cell receptor beta chains from one sample sequenced in a study of cytomegalovirus exposure and HLA in healthy donors. The PCR contained 60 Vbeta and 13 Jbeta primers. Repertoires were generated with immunoSEQ multiplex PCR, while TCRdb's copy carries only in-frame clones and drops some. The listing records 90,000 to 150,000 clones. Source material: PBMCs. Receptors originate from a man aged 18-30 years in good health and CMV-seronegative.

V gene TRBV2 combines with J gene TRBJ1-2; 9 nucleotides match TRBD1. The CDR3 length is 16 residues. With V trimmed by 6 bases and J by 3 bases, 11 bases remained unmatched. Germline CDR1 is SNHLY and CDR2 is FYNNEI. The CDR3 is CASSAGTGRGDYGYTF. The CDR3 DNA reads as TGTGCCAGCAGCGCTGGGACAGGGCGAGGCGACTATGGCTACACCTTC.

This rearrangement joins TRBV29-1 to TRBJ2-7; tentative D call: TRBD1 (5 bases). Germline V gene sequence: CDR1 SQVTM, CDR2 ANQGSEA. This CDR3 contains 13 residues. Deletions cut 5 bases from V and 1 base from J, with 12 bases between. The CDR3 coding sequence is TGCAGCGTTATACCGACAGATTCCTACGAGCAGTACTTC. This encodes CSVIPTDSYEQYF.

The CDR3, as DNA: TGTGCCAGCAGCAGCACCGGGACAGGGGGCTGGGGCAATCAGCCCCAGCATTTT. Translated: CASSSTGTGGWGNQPQHF. V gene TRBV7-8 combines with J gene TRBJ1-5; TRBD1 matches 12 bases. Germline lookup yields CDR1 SGHVS and CDR2 FQNEAQ. V trimming: 5 bases; J trimming: 2 bases; junction bases outside the gene matches: 10. The CDR3 loop spans 18 amino acids.

The genes are TRBV28 and TRBJ2-2, with TRBD1 matching 7 bases. J lost 4 bases, V lost 3 bases, and 8 bases had no gene match. Per germline, CDR1 MDHEN and CDR2 SYDVKM. The CDR3 contains 16 residues. CDR3 sequence (DNA): TGTGCCAGCAGTTTGAGGGGACAGATATTCACCGGGGAGCTGTTTTTT. Protein product: CASSLRGQIFTGELFF.

This chain connects TRBV28 to TRBJ1-4, with D possibly being TRBD1 (5 bases). This CDR3 is built from 15 residues. V lost 9 bases and J lost 8, with 22 bases in between. Germline assignment: CDR1 MDHEN and CDR2 SYDVKM. CDR3 amino acids: CASESGAGRREKLFF. In nucleotides, the CDR3 is TGTGCCAGTGAAAGCGGGGCCGGGCGGCGAGAAAAACTGTTTTTT.

The rearrangement joins TRBV9 to TRBJ2-3, with 7 bases matching TRBD1. From germline, CDR1 is SGDLS and CDR2 YYNGEE. J gave up 2 bases and V 2 bases, and 5 bases lay outside the gene matches. CDR3 length: 15 amino acids. CDR3 in DNA: TGTGCCAGCAGCGTTATCGGGACAGCCACAGATACGCAGTATTTT. This encodes CASSVIGTATDTQYF.

This rearrangement joins TRBV5-8 to TRBJ2-5; 8 bases align to TRBD1. V lost 1 base and J lost 0; bases outside the gene matches: 2. Germline values: CDR1 SGHTS, CDR2 YDEGEE. The length of the CDR3 is 15 residues. CDR3 sequence (DNA): TGTGCCAGCAGCTTGCGACAGGGGTACCAAGAGACCCAGTACTTC. Protein: CASSLRQGYQETQYF.

The chain employs TRBV12-2 and TRBJ1-2. TRBV12-2 is a pseudogene segment. This CDR3 is built from 15 residues. Written as DNA, the CDR3 is TGTGCAAGTCGCCCTCTTCCGACGGGAATCTATGGCTACACCTTC. This encodes CASRPLPTGIYGYTF.

The chain is built from TRBV28 and TRBJ1-2, with D maybe TRBD1 (5 bases). CDR3 length: 13 residues. The V gene lost 6 bases and the J gene lost 9 bases, with 17 bases spanning the gap. CDR1 and CDR2 from the germline V gene are MDHEN and SYDVKM. Here the CDR3 reads CASSQDGGMSYTF. The CDR3 bases are TGTGCCAGCAGCCAGGACGGGGGGATGAGCTACACCTTC.

The rearrangement joins TRBV7-9 to TRBJ2-1, with 7 nucleotides matching TRBD2. V shed 1 base and J 7 bases; nucleotides not matched to a gene: 10. The germline gives CDR1 SEHNR, CDR2 FQNEAQ (reference sequence). This CDR3 is built from 16 residues. The CDR3 protein is CASSLVGSGERNEQFF. DNA for the CDR3: TGTGCCAGCAGCTTAGTTGGCAGCGGGGAAAGGAATGAGCAGTTCTTC. The full variable domain, with the rest looked up from reference TRBV7-9 and TRBJ2-1, is DTGVSQNPRHKITKRGQNVTFRCDPISEHNRLYWYRQTLGQGPEFLTYFQNEAQLEKSRLLSDRFSAERPKGSFSTLEIQRTEQGDSAMYLCASSLVGSGERNEQFFGPGTRLTVL.

The CDR3 reads CASSPAAGGVPQYEQYF. CDR3 sequence (DNA): TGTGCCAGCTCACCTGCGGCAGGGGGCGTTCCCCAATACGAGCAGTACTTC. This chain connects TRBV18 to TRBJ2-7; TRBD1 matches 8 bases. V was pared by 3 bases and J by 4 bases, with 14 bases of the junction left unmatched. Germline lookup yields CDR1 KGHSH and CDR2 LQKENI. The CDR3 runs to 17 residues.

The CDR3 coding sequence is TGTGCCAGCAGTGGTGGGGTAAAGGGGAACTCACCCCTCCACTTT. This translates into CASSGGVKGNSPLHF. This chain uses TRBV2 with TRBJ1-6, with a possible D match to TRBD1 (5 bases). Germline-derived CDR1 and CDR2 are SNHLY and FYNNEI. The germline V and J ends were trimmed by 4 bases and 10 bases, with 17 bases remaining between them. This CDR3 has 15 amino acids.

The chain is built from TRBV7-6 and TRBJ1-1; tentative D call: TRBD1 (6 bases). V shed 1 base and J shed 1 base, with 19 bases lying between them. The CDR3 spans 18 residues. From germline, CDR1 is SGHVS and CDR2 FNYEAQ. The CDR3 bases are TGTGCCAGCAGCTTAGAAGATTCGGGGGGCGCGGCGAACACTGAAGCTTTCTTT. Its protein is CASSLEDSGGAANTEAFF.

The gene calls are TRBV4-1 and TRBJ2-7; possibly TRBD2 for D (5 bases). CDR1 and CDR2 from the germline V gene are MGHRA and YSYEKL. The V gene lost 1 base and the J gene lost 2 bases, with 12 bases spanning the gap. CDR3 length: 15 residues. CDR3 DNA sequence: TGCGCCAGCAGCCAAGCGCCAGGAGGTGCCTACGAGCAGTACTTC. Amino acids: CASSQAPGGAYEQYF.

This chain uses TRBV7-9 with TRBJ1-4, with D perhaps TRBD1 (5 bases). CDR1 is SEHNR, CDR2 FQNEAQ, per germline (reference sequence). Trimming cost V 1 base and J 8 bases, with 17 bases left between them. The CDR3 is made up of 16 amino acids. CDR3 loop: CASSLVGVRQGEKLFF. As DNA, the CDR3 is TGTGCCAGCAGCTTAGTAGGGGTAAGGCAAGGAGAAAAACTGTTTTTT.

This chain uses TRBV7-9 with TRBJ1-4, with 7 bases identical to TRBD1. This CDR3 has 18 amino acids. In germline, CDR1 is SEHNR, CDR2 FQNEAQ (reference sequence). J was trimmed by 0 bases and V by 5 bases; bases with no gene match: 12. CDR3 nucleotide sequence: TGTGCCAGCAGCCGGACTCCGACAGGGATCGCAACTAATGAAAAACTGTTTTTT. Translating gives CASSRTPTGIATNEKLFF.

The gene calls are TRBV18 and TRBJ2-4, with D perhaps matching TRBD2 (6 bases). Trimming took off 6 bases at V and 1 base at J, with 19 bases between the two ends. The CDR3 runs 17 residues. Germline V gene sequence: CDR1 KGHSH, CDR2 LQKENI. The CDR3 region is CASSSSASGVAKNIQYF. Written as DNA, the CDR3 is TGTGCCAGCTCGTCATCTGCCTCGGGAGTGGCCAAAAACATTCAGTACTTC.

The chain combines TRBV6-1 with TRBJ2-7; D is perhaps TRBD2 (5 bases). This CDR3 has 15 amino acids. With 7 bases removed from V and 5 bases from J, the gap between germline ends came to 21 bases. Germline V gene lookup returns CDR1 MNHNS and CDR2 SASEGT. CDR3 amino acids: CASNSRGGVMDEQYF. The CDR3 region has the DNA TGTGCCAGCAATTCCAGAGGAGGAGTAATGGACGAGCAGTACTTC.

The chain is built from TRBV11-3 and TRBJ2-1, with 8 bases aligning to TRBD2. Germline V gene data show CDR1 as SGHNT and CDR2 as YENEEA. CDR3 length equals 15 residues. V trimming: 3 bases; J trimming: 8 bases; junction bases outside the gene matches: 9. CDR3 in amino acids: CASSFRSSGSYEQFF. The CDR3 DNA reads TGTGCCAGCAGCTTTAGGTCGAGCGGGAGCTATGAGCAGTTCTTC.

J is TRBJ1-1 and V is TRBV14; D remains ambiguous. From germline, CDR1 is SGHDN and CDR2 FVKESK. Between the trimmed V and J ends, which lost 0 bases and 10 bases, there was a span of 24 bases. The CDR3 extends over 17 amino acids. The CDR3 DNA reads TGTGCCAGCAGCCAAGAGGGGTGGGAGACGGTTCGTATTGGAGCTTTCTTT. This gives the protein CASSQEGWETVRIGAFF.

The chain has TRBV4-1 and TRBJ1-1; D remains unclear. This CDR3 comprises 14 residues. V lost 4 bases and J lost 1, with 10 bases in between. Germline loops: CDR1 MGHRA, CDR2 YSYEKL. CDR3 bases: TGCGCCAGCAGCCCCCATCCCGGGAACACTGAAGCTTTCTTT. Amino acid sequence: CASSPHPGNTEAFF.

V and J are TRBV5-6 and TRBJ1-1; possibly TRBD1 for D (5 bases). This CDR3 has 13 amino acids. The germline V gene encodes CDR1 SGHDT and CDR2 YYEEEE. V lost 3 bases and J lost 2, with 8 bases in between. The CDR3: CASSSTANTEAFF. The CDR3 DNA reads TGTGCCAGCAGCTCGACAGCTAACACTGAAGCTTTCTTT.

V gene TRBV6-5 combines with J gene TRBJ2-7; TRBD2 matches 9 bases. Germline V gene sequence: CDR1 MNHEY, CDR2 SVGAGI. The length of the CDR3 is 15 residues. After removal of 5 bases from V and 6 bases from J, the junction contained 11 bases not matched to a gene. The CDR3 is CASSRVASGISEQYF. In nucleotides, the CDR3 is TGTGCCAGCAGTCGCGTGGCTAGCGGGATCTCCGAGCAGTACTTC.

This chain links TRBV14 with TRBJ2-1; the match to TRBD2 covers 11 bases. Germline V gene data show CDR1 as SGHDN and CDR2 as FVKESK. The CDR3 consists of 16 residues. V dropped 3 bases and J dropped 13; count of bases not matched to a gene: 14. The CDR3 DNA is TGTGCCAGCAGCCAGATAGCGGGAGGGCCTGGGTCCCGACAGTTCTTC. Residues: CASSQIAGGPGSRQFF.